The next 9 T cell receptor beta chains were all read from a single sample in a study of OX40 agonist ivuxolimab in advanced cancers. The data were produced by immunoSEQ multiplex PCR, yet TCRdb's version contains in-frame clones alone and is incomplete. In the table there are roughly 93,000 clones, approximately 80% of which are singletons. This specimen consisted of CD4+ or CD8+ T cells sorted from blood, obtained in a trial of the OX40 agonist ivuxolimab. The receptor set was obtained from an adult with an advanced solid tumor such as melanoma, head and neck, liver or kidney cancer.

The chain is built from TRBV19 and TRBJ1-4, with D perhaps matching TRBD1 (5 bases). CDR3 length: 13 amino acids. CDR1 LNHDA and CDR2 SQIVND come from the germline V gene (reference sequence). V gave up 7 bases and J gave up 6 bases, with 12 bases separating them. The CDR3 bases are TGTGCCAGTAATAACAGACAGTATGAAAAACTGTTTTTT. Amino acid sequence: CASNNRQYEKLFF.

The chain employs TRBV18 and TRBJ1-5, with TRBD1 matching over 10 bases. V shed 2 bases and J 7 bases; nucleotides not matched to a gene: 5. Germline loops: CDR1 KGHSH, CDR2 LQKENI. This CDR3 is built from 15 residues. Here the CDR3 reads CASSPRTGGNQPQHF. CDR3 nucleotides: TGTGCCAGCTCACCAAGGACAGGGGGAAACCAGCCCCAGCATTTT.

As to this clone: Other DNA sequences from this sample encode an identical CDR3 as well. The rearrangement uses TRBV29-1 and TRBJ2-2, with D perhaps TRBD2 (5 bases). Germline-derived CDR1 and CDR2 are SQVTM and ANQGSEA. V shed 6 bases and J shed 2 bases, with 10 bases lying between them. The CDR3 extends over 13 amino acids. The DNA for the CDR3 is TGCAGCGTAGAGGGCTACAACACCGGGGAGCTGTTTTTT. It encodes CSVEGYNTGELFF.

In this sample, this clone turned up once. V is TRBV18 and J is TRBJ1-2, with D hard to call. The CDR3 has 14 residues. In germline, CDR1 is KGHSH, CDR2 LQKENI. The V end was cut by 3 bases, the J end by 4 bases, with 12 bases between. CDR3 coding DNA: TGTGCCAGCTCACCCCTCGACGATGGCTATGGCTACACCTTC. It codes for CASSPLDDGYGYTF.

The chain carries TRBV5-1 and TRBJ1-1; 8 bases match TRBD1. The junction had 4 bases not matched to a gene; V was cut back by 4 bases and J by 2 bases. The germline V gene encodes CDR1 SGHRS and CDR2 YFSETQ. The CDR3 sequence is 14 residues long. DNA of the CDR3: TGCGCCAGCAGCATCGGGACAGGAAACACTGAAGCTTTCTTT. It translates to CASSIGTGNTEAFF.

V and J are TRBV19 and TRBJ1-1; a weak D match, TRBD1 (5 bases). Germline loops: CDR1 LNHDA, CDR2 SQIVND (reference sequence). Trimming shortened V by 9 bases and J by 1 base, and 18 bases separated the two germline ends. CDR3 size: 15 residues. In DNA form, the CDR3 reads TGTGCCAGCATTACGGGGGGGACGGCGAACACTGAAGCTTTCTTT. Translated: CASITGGTANTEAFF. Full variable domain (remainder filled in from reference TRBV19 and TRBJ1-1): DGGITQSPKYLFRKEGQNVTLSCEQNLNHDAMYWYRQDPGQGLRLIYYSQIVNDFQKGDIAEGYSVSREKKESFPLTVTSAQKNPTAFYLCASITGGTANTEAFFGQGTRLTVV.

V and J are TRBV29-1 and TRBJ1-1; D not certain. The CDR3 runs to 14 residues. Trimming stripped 7 bases from V and 0 bases from J, with 15 bases between. Germline V gene sequence: CDR1 SQVTM, CDR2 ANQGSEA. The CDR3 DNA reads as TGCAGCGCAATTCAGGCGGGCATGAACACTGAAGCTTTCTTT. This gives the protein CSAIQAGMNTEAFF.

The chain links TRBV7-6 to TRBJ1-6; TRBD1 might be the D (6 bases). Germline V gene sequence: CDR1 SGHVS, CDR2 FNYEAQ. V dropped 5 bases and J dropped 14 bases, with 13 bases sitting between them. CDR3 length equals 12 residues. The CDR3 is CASSPPRGTLHF. In DNA, the CDR3 is TGTGCCAGCAGCCCGCCAAGGGGGACCCTCCACTTT. The entire variable domain, with the rest obtained from reference TRBV7-6 and TRBJ1-6, is as follows: GAGVSQSPRYKVTKRGQDVALRCDPISGHVSLYWYRQALGQGPEFLTYFNYEAQQDKSGLPNDRFSAERPEGSISTLTIQRTEQRDSAMYRCASSPPRGTLHFGNGTRLTVT.

This clone is judged large. This chain links TRBV4-1 with TRBJ2-1; D remains ambiguous. The CDR3 totals 15 residues. Trimming stripped 5 bases from V and 4 bases from J, with 15 bases between. Germline CDR1 and CDR2: MGHRA and YSYEKL. This chain's CDR3 is CASSDSGAVYNEQFF. In DNA, the CDR3 is TGCGCCAGCAGCGACTCAGGAGCAGTATACAATGAGCAGTTCTTC.